The 5 T cell receptor beta chains listed next were all sequenced from one sample in a study of blood T cells in healthy people across ages (dated by TCRdb to about 2015). Preparation of the library involved 5' RACE. The instrument was an Illumina HiSeq 2500. A second PCR of roughly 7 to 11 cycles was performed with a sample-barcoded 5' primer and a J-beta primer mix. The public reads were run again by TCRdb, first through fastp at Q25 and then through MiXCR, and only productive beta chains were kept. Entries that share a CDR3 protein sequence are merged under the most common genes and DNA. The sample table shows hundreds of thousands of distinct CDR3 sequences, and about 50% are seen once. Roughly 14% of the sample is taken by the ten largest. Specimen: blood. The source of these receptors is a woman of 80 years or more in good health.

The chain couples TRBV20-1 to TRBJ2-7; 9 bases agree with TRBD2. The J call is uncertain, as TRBJ2-4 better fits the DNA end. Germline V gene lookup returns CDR1 DFQATT and CDR2 SNEGSKA (reference sequence). This CDR3 contains 16 residues. The CDR3 spells CSAAPWLAGMRNIQYF. The CDR3 DNA reads as TGCAGTGCTGCCCCCTGGCTAGCGGGGATGCGAAACATTCAGTACTTC.

This clonotype was counted ten times or more. The rearrangement uses TRBV30 and TRBJ2-3; no firm D call. Germline V gene lookup returns CDR1 GTSNPN and CDR2 SVGIG (reference sequence). Trimming removed 3 bases from V and 2 bases from J, with 6 bases in between. The CDR3 is 12 residues long. CDR3 DNA: TGTGCCTGGAGCGCCTACACAGATACGCAGTATTTT. Encoded protein: CAWSAYTDTQYF.

For this clonotype: One junction end does not reproduce the germline sequence, and a read error may be involved. This chain uses TRBV28 with TRBJ2-5; tentative D call: TRBD2 (5 bases). Per the germline V gene, CDR1 is MDHEN and CDR2 is SYDVKM. The CDR3 contains 14 residues. The CDR3 protein is CTSSLAGIQETQYF. The CDR3 region has the DNA TGTACCAGCAGTTTAGCCGGGATCCAAGAGACCCAGTACTTC.

V and J are TRBV5-1 and TRBJ2-5, with 7 bases fitting TRBD2. The J call may be mistaken, given a closer DNA end match to TRBJ2-7. The CDR3 runs to 17 residues. From germline, CDR1 is SGHRS and CDR2 YFSETQ. CDR3 coding DNA: TGCGCCAGCACCGAGAGGGAGACGCGGGAGTTCCCCTACGAGCAGTACTTC. It yields the protein CASTERETREFPYEQYF.

The gene calls are TRBV5-1 and TRBJ2-3, with a tentative D call TRBD2 (7 bases). V was shortened by 5 bases and J by 0 bases, with 16 bases between the two germline ends. The CDR3 length is 16 residues. Per the germline V gene, CDR1 is SGHRS and CDR2 is YFSETQ. CDR3 region: CASSQEGGSSTDTQYF. The CDR3 DNA sequence: TGCGCCAGCAGTCAGGAGGGGGGGTCCAGCACAGATACGCAGTATTTT.